These 21 T cell receptor beta chains were all obtained from the same sample, sequenced in a study of cytomegalovirus exposure and HLA in healthy donors. Repertoires were generated with immunoSEQ multiplex PCR, while TCRdb's copy carries only in-frame clones and drops some. The sample records fewer than 60,000 clones, 85% to 90% being singletons. Material: PBMCs. Receptors were obtained from a woman aged 18-29 years in good health and CMV-seronegative.

The chain couples TRBV11-2 to TRBJ2-7; the match to TRBD2 covers 8 bases. Germline CDR1 is SGHAT and CDR2 is FQNNGV. The ends lost 4 bases at V and 5 bases at J; junction bases unmatched: 7. The CDR3 covers 14 residues. The DNA of the CDR3 is TGTGCCAGCAGCTCCGGACTAGCTCTCGACGAGCAGTACTTC. It yields the protein CASSSGLALDEQYF.

The chain recombines TRBV27 with TRBJ2-7, with D maybe TRBD1 (6 bases). CDR1 is MNHEY, CDR2 SMNVEV, per germline (reference sequence). The CDR3 consists of 13 residues. V gave up 1 base and J gave up 6 bases, with 10 bases separating them. In DNA form, the CDR3 reads TGTGCCAGCAGTTTATATCAGGGGATCGAGCAGTACTTC. The encoded protein is CASSLYQGIEQYF.

The J gene is TRBJ2-7, the V gene TRBV27, with D possibly matching TRBD1 (6 bases). Germline CDR1 and CDR2: MNHEY and SMNVEV (reference sequence). Trimming removed 3 bases at V and 2 bases at J, with 11 bases between. This CDR3 contains 14 residues. The CDR3 spells CASSFGGATYEQYF. The CDR3 DNA reads as TGTGCCAGCAGTTTTGGGGGCGCAACCTACGAGCAGTACTTC.

The J gene is TRBJ2-3, the V gene TRBV2, with D possibly being TRBD1 (8 bases). V dropped 6 bases and J dropped 2 bases, with 18 bases sitting between them. This CDR3 spans 16 amino acids. Per germline, CDR1 SNHLY and CDR2 FYNNEI. In DNA form, the CDR3 reads TGTGCCAGCAGCTACGGACAGGGAGGGTCCACAGATACGCAGTATTTT. Its protein product is CASSYGQGGSTDTQYF.

J is TRBJ1-1 and V is TRBV11-3, with 9 bases identical to TRBD1. The V segment lost 5 bases and the J segment 10 bases; nucleotides outside the gene matches: 8. Germline lookup yields CDR1 SGHNT and CDR2 YENEEA. The CDR3 is 13 residues long. CDR3 sequence (DNA): TGTGCCAGCAGCATTAACACAGGGGGCAGAGCTTTCTTT. Its translation: CASSINTGGRAFF.

V usage is TRBV5-4 and J usage is TRBJ2-1, with D perhaps TRBD2 (5 bases). V lost 0 bases, J lost 7 bases, and 11 bases lay in between. Looked up from germline, CDR1 is SGHNT and CDR2 is YYREEE (reference sequence). There are 14 residues in the CDR3. The CDR3 loop is CASSLDLLGNEQFF. CDR3 sequence (DNA): TGTGCCAGCAGCTTGGACCTACTAGGAAATGAGCAGTTCTTC.

The V call is TRBV6-5, the J call TRBJ2-7, with 10 bases matching TRBD1. CDR1 and CDR2 from the germline V gene are MNHEY and SVGAGI. V lost 6 bases to trimming and J lost 6 bases; unmatched junction nucleotides: 11. The CDR3 is 15 amino acids. DNA for the CDR3: TGTGCCAGCAGAAGCCGGGACAGGGGCAGGGGCGAGCAGTACTTC. Its protein is CASRSRDRGRGEQYF.

This rearrangement joins TRBV5-1 to TRBJ1-5, with D possibly being TRBD1 (5 bases). CDR1 is SGHRS, CDR2 YFSETQ, per germline. This CDR3 comprises 15 residues. V lost 5 bases and J 5 bases, leaving 17 bases between the germline ends. CDR3 loop: CASSPSGGVDQPQHF. The CDR3 bases are TGCGCCAGCAGTCCCTCGGGGGGAGTCGATCAGCCCCAGCATTTT.

The chain joins TRBV6-1 to TRBJ2-2; D is perhaps TRBD2 (5 bases). The CDR3 runs to 15 residues. CDR1 and CDR2 (germline): MNHNS, SASEGT. V shed 1 base and J shed 6 bases, with 12 bases lying between them. For the CDR3, the DNA is TGTGCCAGCAGTGAAGATTGGGAGCGCGCCGGGGAGCTGTTTTTT. It specifies CASSEDWERAGELFF.

The chain has TRBV28 and TRBJ1-4, with 10 nucleotides matching TRBD1. V was pared by 7 bases and J by 6 bases, with 8 bases of the junction left unmatched. The CDR3 has 15 residues. The germline CDR1 and CDR2 sequences are MDHEN and SYDVKM. CDR3 bases: TGTGCCAGCAATAATGACAGGGGGCGGGATGAAAAACTGTTTTTT. Residues: CASNNDRGRDEKLFF.

V and J are TRBV15 and TRBJ2-6, with 10 bases lining up with TRBD1. V dropped 0 bases and J dropped 0; count of bases not matched to a gene: 5. Germline CDR1 and CDR2: LNHNV and YYDKDF (reference sequence). The CDR3 has 19 residues. For the CDR3, the DNA is TGTGCCACCAGCAGAGATTGGGGACAGGGGTACTCTGGGGCCAACGTCCTGACTTTC. Its protein is CATSRDWGQGYSGANVLTF.

This chain uses TRBV7-9 with TRBJ2-3; D may match TRBD1 or TRBD2 (5 bases each). Germline-derived CDR1 and CDR2 are SEHNR and FQNEAQ (reference sequence). V shed 5 bases and J shed 3 bases, with 15 bases lying between them. The CDR3 consists of 15 residues. The CDR3 nucleotides read TGTGCCAGCAGCCTAGGGGAGTTTGGAACAGATACGCAGTATTTT. Translation: CASSLGEFGTDTQYF.

V gene TRBV30 combines with J gene TRBJ2-5; 8 nucleotides align to TRBD1. After removal of 1 base from V and 5 bases from J, the junction contained 12 bases not matched to a gene. The CDR3 length is 16 residues. The germline V gene has CDR1 GTSNPN and CDR2 SVGIG (reference sequence). As DNA, the CDR3 is TGTGCCTGGAGTGGGAGGACAGGGCATGTGGTGGAGACCCAGTACTTC. It codes for CAWSGRTGHVVETQYF.

The rearrangement uses TRBV28 and TRBJ1-4; 7 nucleotides match TRBD1. Germline CDR1 is MDHEN and CDR2 is SYDVKM. Losses at the gene ends were 1 base for V and 8 bases for J; bases not matched to a gene: 7. The CDR3 is made up of 15 amino acids. The CDR3 region is CASSLYDRVGEKLFF. The CDR3 coding sequence is TGTGCCAGCAGTTTATATGACAGGGTGGGGGAAAAACTGTTTTTT.

This rearrangement joins TRBV20-1 to TRBJ2-7; TRBD2 might be the D (6 bases). CDR1 and CDR2 from the germline V gene are DFQATT and SNEGSKA (reference sequence). The CDR3 runs 11 residues. The V end lost 6 bases, the J end lost 6 bases, and 12 bases lay between the germline ends. In DNA form, the CDR3 reads TGCAGTGCGTCAAGGCGGGGCGAGCAGTACTTC. Protein product: CSASRRGEQYF.

The chain joins TRBV18 to TRBJ2-1, with 14 bases lining up with TRBD2. The germline gives CDR1 KGHSH, CDR2 LQKENI. V gave up 3 bases and J gave up 3 bases; unmatched junction bases: 7. This CDR3 is built from 18 residues. The CDR3 loop is CASSPGGLAGVDYNEQFF. In DNA, the CDR3 is TGTGCCAGCTCACCGGGGGGACTAGCGGGAGTCGACTACAATGAGCAGTTCTTC.

The rearrangement joins TRBV2 to TRBJ2-7, with TRBD2 identical over 8 bases. The CDR3 has 14 residues. J lost 1 base, V lost 8 bases, and 7 bases had no gene match. Germline V gene lookup returns CDR1 SNHLY and CDR2 FYNNEI. DNA of the CDR3: TGTGCCAGCGTTCGGGGGGGCAGTTCCTACGAGCAGTACTTC. Translating gives CASVRGGSSYEQYF.

The chain couples TRBV4-3 to TRBJ1-4; tentatively, D is TRBD1 (5 bases). Between the trimmed V and J ends, which lost 1 base and 3 bases, there was a span of 12 bases. CDR1 and CDR2 (germline): LGHNA, YSLEER. CDR3 length equals 16 residues. The chain's CDR3 is CASSQGQSPSNEKLFF. The CDR3 DNA reads TGCGCCAGCAGCCAAGGACAGAGCCCCTCTAATGAAAAACTGTTTTTT.

J is TRBJ1-1 and V is TRBV5-1; perhaps TRBD1 as D (5 bases). The CDR3 spans 15 residues. The V and J ends lost 4 bases and 3 bases respectively, with 16 bases between them. Germline V gene lookup returns CDR1 SGHRS and CDR2 YFSETQ. Written as DNA, the CDR3 is TGCGCCAGCAGCACGGGGCGGGGTATGGACACTGAAGCTTTCTTT. Protein sequence: CASSTGRGMDTEAFF.

This clone was seen a few times. The genes are TRBV7-2 and TRBJ2-1; a weak D match, TRBD2 (6 bases). The CDR3 extends over 12 amino acids. Looked up from germline, CDR1 is SGHTA and CDR2 is FQGNSA. V was trimmed by 5 bases and J by 9 bases, leaving 11 bases between them. In DNA, the CDR3 is TGTGCCAGCAGCCTGGGACTCGGTGAGCAGTTCTTC. Encoded protein: CASSLGLGEQFF.

CDR3 DNA sequence: TGCGCCAGCAGCCAAGCCCCGCGGACAGAAAAGACCCAGTACTTC. Translating gives CASSQAPRTEKTQYF. The rearrangement joins TRBV4-1 to TRBJ2-5; tentative D call: TRBD1 (6 bases). Germline V gene lookup returns CDR1 MGHRA and CDR2 YSYEKL. The CDR3 has 15 amino acids. V was shortened by 1 base and J by 6 bases, with 15 bases between the two germline ends.